This is a list of T cell receptor beta chains from one sample in a study of blood T cell repertoires in COVID-19. Clones were read by immunoSEQ multiplex PCR, and TCRdb kept only the in-frame ones, dropping some. This sample has about 69,000 clones, with about four fifths found just once. Sequencing was carried out using peripheral blood. The receptors stem from a woman older than 75 with acute or convalescent COVID-19. The CDR3 runs from the conserved cysteine through the conserved F or W. A D gene is named only where the DNA matches it firmly. Some rows mark clone size as missing; the rest say once, few, many or name a class of expanded clone.

d_call j_call v_call clone_size cdr3_aa cdr3_nt
- TRBJ2-1 TRBV3-1/TRBV3-2 once CASSAGRTLYNEQFF TGTGCCAGCAGCGCGGGACGGACACTCTACAATGAGCAGTTCTTC
- TRBJ1-1 TRBV10-3 - CAISESTWGQGYTEAFF TGTGCCATCAGTGAGTCGACTTGGGGGCAAGGTTACACTGAAGCTTTCTTT
TRBD1 TRBJ2-5 TRBV4-1 - CASSPDRFGETQYF TGCGCCAGCAGCCCGGACAGGTTTGGGGAGACCCAGTACTTC
TRBD2 TRBJ2-1 TRBV3-1/TRBV3-2 - CASSQAGGDEQFF TGTGCCAGCAGCCAGGCGGGGGGCGATGAGCAGTTCTTC
- TRBJ1-5 TRBV7-2 - CASSLRSGRGPQHF TGTGCCAGCAGCTTACGATCCGGGAGAGGGCCCCAGCATTTT
TRBD1 TRBJ1-3 TRBV6-7 - CASSRPGQGTTIYF TGTGCCAGCAGCCGGCCCGGACAGGGAACCACCATATATTTT
TRBD1 TRBJ1-5 TRBV5-8 - CASSKGTGAKVEPQHF TGTGCCAGCAGCAAAGGGACAGGGGCCAAGGTAGAGCCCCAGCATTTT
- TRBJ2-1 TRBV5-1 - CASSLAGRVSYNEQFF TGCGCCAGCAGCTTGGCGGGCAGGGTTTCCTACAATGAGCAGTTCTTC
TRBD1 TRBJ1-2 TRBV4-1 - CASSQVMPTGEGYTF TGCGCCAGCAGCCAAGTTATGCCGACAGGGGAAGGCTACACCTTC
TRBD1 TRBJ2-5 TRBV11-2 once CASSLGGQGYQETQYF TGTGCCAGCAGCTTAGGGGGACAGGGGTACCAAGAGACCCAGTACTTC